This T cell receptor (beta chain) is from a study of blood T cells in healthy people across ages. The authors ran a second PCR of roughly 6 to 12 cycles using a sample-barcoded 5' primer and a J-beta primer mix. Each CDR3 protein gets one entry after TCRdb re-called the 5' RACE reads with MiXCR. The table lists approximately 790,000 distinct CDR3 sequences, around two thirds of them singletons. The CDR3 has 14 amino acids. Germline CDR1 and CDR2: MNHEY and SMNVEV (reference sequence). Deletions cut 2 bases from V and 4 bases from J, with 9 bases between. The TCR originated in a man aged 25-40 years in good health. The chain has TRBV27 and TRBJ1-3, with D hard to call. The sequencing input was blood. CDR3 sequence (DNA): TGTGCCAGCAGTTTACTCGGTCCAGGAAACACCATATATTTT. Protein: CASSLLGPGNTIYF.